Each of the 5 T cell receptor beta chains below was sequenced from the same sample in a study of blood T cells in healthy people across ages. Next came a second PCR, run for about 6 to 12 cycles, which used a sample-barcoded 5' primer along with a J-beta primer mix. TCRdb re-derived calls from the 5' RACE reads in MiXCR, one entry per CDR3 protein. The sample yields about 1.1 million distinct CDR3 sequences, around two fifths seen once. Material: blood. The receptors derive from a man in his late teens or twenties in good health.

This clonotype was recorded a few times. This chain joins TRBV20-1 and TRBJ1-1, with D perhaps matching TRBD1 (6 bases). Germline CDR1 reads DFQATT; CDR2 reads SNEGSKA (reference sequence). The length of the CDR3 is 15 residues. V lost 0 bases and J lost 1, with 12 bases in between. CDR3 loop: CSARDTDRTNTEAFF. The CDR3 nucleotides read TGCAGTGCTAGAGACACGGACAGAACGAACACTGAAGCTTTCTTT.

This clonotype was detected only a few times. The chain recombines TRBV28 with TRBJ1-6, with D uncertain. This CDR3 has 14 amino acids. Trimming shortened V by 6 bases and J by 7 bases, and 13 bases separated the two germline ends. CDR1 is MDHEN and CDR2 is SYDVKM in the germline V gene. The CDR3 nucleotides are TGTGCCAGCAGCGAAGGGATGGCCAATTCACCCCTCCACTTT. Amino acids: CASSEGMANSPLHF.

The count of this clonotype is one. The junction departs from the called germline gene at one end, perhaps through a read error. The gene calls are TRBV7-9 and TRBJ1-1; the match to TRBD1 covers 8 bases. This CDR3 comprises 12 residues. CDR1 is SEHNR and CDR2 is FQNEAQ in the germline V gene (reference sequence). CDR3 sequence: CASSLTGGKALF. For the CDR3, the DNA is TGTGCCAGCAGCTTAACAGGGGGAAAAGCTTTATTT.

In this sample, this clonotype turned up a few times. The chain employs TRBV4-1 and TRBJ1-2; TRBD1 agrees at 7 bases. Germline-derived CDR1 and CDR2 are MGHRA and YSYEKL. The V segment lost 0 bases and the J segment 4 bases; nucleotides outside the gene matches: 5. This CDR3 region has 15 residues. Here the CDR3 reads CASSQDFSGGYGYTF. CDR3 sequence (DNA): TGCGCCAGCAGCCAAGATTTTTCAGGGGGCTATGGCTACACCTTC.

The chain has TRBV12-5 and TRBJ1-2; a possible D gene is TRBD1 (6 bases). V was cut by 6 bases and J by 7 bases, with 15 bases left in between. The CDR3 is 13 residues long. The germline CDR1 and CDR2 sequences are LGHNT and FRNRAP. The CDR3 nucleotides read TGTGCTAGTGGACCACAGGGCTTAGGTGGCTACACCTTC. Translating it yields CASGPQGLGGYTF.